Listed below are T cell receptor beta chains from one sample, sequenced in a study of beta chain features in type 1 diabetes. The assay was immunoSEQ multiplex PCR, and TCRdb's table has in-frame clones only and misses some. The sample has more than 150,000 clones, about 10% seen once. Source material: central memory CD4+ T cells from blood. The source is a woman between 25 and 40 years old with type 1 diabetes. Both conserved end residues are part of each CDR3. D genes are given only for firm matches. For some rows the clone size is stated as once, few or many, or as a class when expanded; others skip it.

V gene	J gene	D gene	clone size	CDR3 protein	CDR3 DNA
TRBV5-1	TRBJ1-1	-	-	CASSLGEANTEAFF	TGCGCCAGCAGCTTGGGGGAGGCTAACACTGAAGCTTTCTTT
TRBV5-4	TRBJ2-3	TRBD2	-	CATRTSGSSDTQYF	TGTGCCACCCGGACTAGCGGGAGCTCAGATACGCAGTATTTT
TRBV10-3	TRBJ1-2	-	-	CAIRGTPNYGYTF	TGTGCCATCAGGGGCACCCCAAACTATGGCTACACCTTC
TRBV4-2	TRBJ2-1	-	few	CASSQNDAGTAYNEQFF	TGTGCCAGCAGCCAAAATGACGCCGGGACTGCCTACAATGAGCAGTTCTTC
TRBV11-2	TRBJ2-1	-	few	CASSFYSDRQFF	TGTGCCAGCAGCTTTTATAGCGATCGGCAGTTCTTC
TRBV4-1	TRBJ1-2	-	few	CASSQEVYYTF	TGCGCCAGCAGCCAAGAAGTCTACTACACCTTC
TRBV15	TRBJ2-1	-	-	CATSRPGLSPNEQFF	TGTGCCACCAGCAGACCTGGACTCTCCCCGAATGAGCAGTTCTTC
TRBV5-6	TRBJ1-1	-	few	CASSRDTLEAFF	TGTGCCAGCAGCCGGGACACCCTAGAAGCTTTCTTT
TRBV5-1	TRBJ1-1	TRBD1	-	CASSPGQGEVEAFF	TGCGCCAGCAGCCCTGGACAGGGGGAAGTTGAAGCTTTCTTT
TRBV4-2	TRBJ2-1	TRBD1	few	CASSQQTGYNEQFF	TGTGCCAGCAGCCAACAGACAGGGTACAATGAGCAGTTCTTC
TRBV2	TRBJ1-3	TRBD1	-	CATQPGQGISGNTIYF	TGTGCCACCCAACCGGGACAGGGGATCTCTGGAAACACCATATATTTT
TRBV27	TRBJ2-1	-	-	CASSLSFSTSYNEQFF	TGTGCCAGCAGTTTATCCTTCTCTACCTCCTACAATGAGCAGTTCTTC
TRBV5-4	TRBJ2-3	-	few	CASSWVAVTDTQYF	TGTGCCAGCAGCTGGGTAGCGGTCACAGATACGCAGTATTTT
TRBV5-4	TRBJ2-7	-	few	CASSPFGVVQGGSYEQYF	TGTGCCAGCAGCCCCTTCGGAGTTGTCCAGGGCGGTTCCTACGAGCAGTACTTC
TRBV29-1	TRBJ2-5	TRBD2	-	CSSTGTSGRGGETQYF	TGCAGCTCCACCGGGACTAGCGGGAGAGGGGGAGAGACCCAGTACTTC
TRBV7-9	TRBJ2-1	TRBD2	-	CASRREVESYNEQFF	TGTGCCAGCAGACGGGAGGTAGAATCCTACAATGAGCAGTTCTTC
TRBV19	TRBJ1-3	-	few	CASGFAGSGNTIYF	TGTGCCAGTGGATTTGCAGGCTCAGGAAACACCATATATTTT
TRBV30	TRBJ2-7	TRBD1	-	CAWSVEDRGAYEQYF	TGTGCCTGGAGTGTGGAGGACAGGGGGGCCTACGAGCAGTACTTC
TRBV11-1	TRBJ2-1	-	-	CASSSSWANYNEQFF	TGTGCCAGCAGTTCTAGCTGGGCGAACTACAATGAGCAGTTCTTC
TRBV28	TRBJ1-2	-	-	CASSFDSTNYGYTF	TGTGCCAGCAGTTTTGACAGCACTAACTATGGCTACACCTTC
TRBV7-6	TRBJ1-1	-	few	CASSSRGMNTEAFF	TGTGCCAGCAGCTCCAGAGGGATGAACACTGAAGCTTTCTTT
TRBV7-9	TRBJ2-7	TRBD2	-	CASSGLAGGISIYEQYF	TGTGCCAGCAGTGGACTAGCGGGAGGCATTTCCATATACGAGCAGTACTTC
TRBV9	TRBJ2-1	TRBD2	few	CASSVDLGREVGEQFF	TGTGCCAGCAGCGTAGACCTAGGACGGGAGGTAGGTGAGCAGTTCTTC
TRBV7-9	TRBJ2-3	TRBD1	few	CASSQPPGQPGDTQYF	TGTGCCAGCAGCCAACCGCCGGGACAGCCGGGGGATACGCAGTATTTT
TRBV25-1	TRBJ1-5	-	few	CASSERGRNQPQHF	TGTGCCAGCAGTGAAAGAGGGCGCAATCAGCCCCAGCATTTT
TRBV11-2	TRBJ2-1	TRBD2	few	CASRQSGTSGSDEQFF	TGTGCCAGCAGACAGTCCGGGACTAGCGGGAGCGATGAGCAGTTCTTC
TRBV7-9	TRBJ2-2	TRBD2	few	CASRTSGKNTGELFF	TGTGCCAGCAGGACTAGCGGGAAGAACACCGGGGAGCTGTTTTTT
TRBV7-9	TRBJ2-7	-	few	CASSSLAGSEQYF	TGTGCCAGCAGCTCACTGGCAGGGTCCGAGCAGTACTTC
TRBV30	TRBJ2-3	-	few	CAWSGGGADTQYF	TGTGCCTGGAGTGGGGGGGGCGCAGATACGCAGTATTTT